This TCR beta chain was identified in a study of blood T cell repertoires in COVID-19. Study as a whole: Sources were T cells, B-cell-depleted T cells, or PBMCs; the material itself was cDNA or gDNA.

Under the authors' procedure: Reference gene primer amplification in the assay estimated nucleated cell counts. The method was immunoSEQ multiplex PCR; TCRdb's version includes in-frame clones alone and lacks a portion of them. V, J and clone size are taken as reported in that table, and D and trimming were inferred from the DNA itself. Here the sample spans 100,000 or so clones, around 90% being singletons. Sample: peripheral blood. This receptor was taken from a woman between 45 and 60 years old in a cohort sampled during active COVID-19.

The CDR3 nucleotides are TGCGCCAGCAGCCAGAGGACTACCCATAATGAGCAGTTCTTC. It encodes CASSQRTTHNEQFF. The V gene is TRBV4-1, the J gene TRBJ2-1, with a possible D match to TRBD2 (6 bases). The CDR3 has 14 amino acids. Germline loops: CDR1 MGHRA, CDR2 YSYEKL. V was pared by 3 bases and J by 7 bases, with 13 bases between.